Sequencing of this T cell receptor (beta chain) was carried out in a study of blood T cell repertoires in COVID-19 (dated by TCRdb to 2020 to 2021). Study-wide context: Samples from collaborators originated in the United States, Italy and Spain and spanned both the acute and convalescent phases of COVID-19. The prospective study material was composed of cDNA or gDNA derived from T cells, B-cell-depleted T cells, or PBMCs. The dataset comprised deeply sampled blood TCRbeta repertoires from subjects exposed to, actively infected with, or recovered from COVID-19. The repertoires were released in a freely available public database meant as a resource for research on the immune response to SARS-CoV-2. Samples were obtained from the ongoing ImmuneRACE study (first 160 participants) and from some 1,300 subjects provided by 6 global collaborators. The sample metadata nearly always contained a de-identified subject ID, COVID-19 status, age in years and sex. Where available, HLA class I and class II types were taken from metadata supplied by the sample provider and were not determined by assay-based typing.

Results and caveats for the whole study, not just this receptor: The amount of clinical and demographic metadata varied by source and participant and was provided uncurated.

TCRbeta CDR3 regions were amplified from genomic DNA using the immunoSEQ Assay, a bias-controlled multiplex PCR. The authors processed their data as follows. Nucleated cell counts per sample were estimated from amplification of reference gene primers within the assay. Sequence reads were collapsed and filtered to measure the absolute abundance of every unique TCRbeta CDR3 rearrangement. For each sample, productive Simpson clonality was calculated as the square root of Simpson's diversity index across productive rearrangements. This immuneACCESS table, as held by TCRdb, lists in-frame sequences with V and J called but not all clones. Of the missing ones, under half trace to an unresolved V gene in checked studies; the others have no known cause. V and J calls and clone size come straight from that table; D and trimming were deduced from the DNA. A total of under 200,000 clones appear in this sample, approximately 86% of them only once. The leading ten clones occupy around 7% of the sample.

V was cut back by 0 bases and J by 6 bases, leaving a gap of 6 bases between them. Based on the germline V gene, the CDR1 and CDR2 sequences are SGHTA and FQGNSA. Including the terminal cysteine and phenylalanine, the CDR3 comprises 12 residues. This entry keeps only the CDR3 DNA: 36 bases, framed from base 1. As to this clone: What this receptor recognizes is not known. One base away there is no much larger clone; base qualities are not given.

Whole blood was collected in K2EDTA tubes by collaborating institutions according to the institutions' own protocols. For TCRbeta analysis, collaborator samples were shipped as frozen whole blood, as isolated PBMCs, or as DNA extracted from either sample type. The chain joins TRBV7-2 to TRBJ2-7; a tentative D call is TRBD1 (5 bases match). The sample was peripheral blood. The sequence came from a man aged 50 or older with active or convalescent COVID-19. The CDR3 protein: CASSLAQGEQYF. The DNA is as follows: TGTGCCAGCAGCTTAGCTCAGGGCGAGCAGTACTTC.